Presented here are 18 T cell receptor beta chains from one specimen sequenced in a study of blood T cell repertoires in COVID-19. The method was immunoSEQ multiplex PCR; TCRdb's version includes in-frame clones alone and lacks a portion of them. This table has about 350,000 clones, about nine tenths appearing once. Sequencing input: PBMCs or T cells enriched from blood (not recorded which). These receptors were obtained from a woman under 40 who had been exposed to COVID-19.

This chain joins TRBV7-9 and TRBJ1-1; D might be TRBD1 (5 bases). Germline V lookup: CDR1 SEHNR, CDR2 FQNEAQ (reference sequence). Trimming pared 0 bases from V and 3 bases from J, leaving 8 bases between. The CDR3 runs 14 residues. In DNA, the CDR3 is TGTGCCAGCAGCTTAGCGGCAGGGTACACTGAAGCTTTCTTT. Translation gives CASSLAAGYTEAFF. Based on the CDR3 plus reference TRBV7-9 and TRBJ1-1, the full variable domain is DTGVSQNPRHKITKRGQNVTFRCDPISEHNRLYWYRQTLGQGPEFLTYFQNEAQLEKSRLLSDRFSAERPKGSFSTLEIQRTEQGDSAMYLCASSLAAGYTEAFFGQGTRLTVV.

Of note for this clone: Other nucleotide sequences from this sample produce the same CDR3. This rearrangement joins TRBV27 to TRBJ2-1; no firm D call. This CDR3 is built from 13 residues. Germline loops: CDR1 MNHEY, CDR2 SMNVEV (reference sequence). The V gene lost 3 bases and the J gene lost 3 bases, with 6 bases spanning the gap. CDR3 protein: CASSFSLYNEQFF. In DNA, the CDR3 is TGTGCCAGCAGTTTTTCTCTCTACAATGAGCAGTTCTTC.

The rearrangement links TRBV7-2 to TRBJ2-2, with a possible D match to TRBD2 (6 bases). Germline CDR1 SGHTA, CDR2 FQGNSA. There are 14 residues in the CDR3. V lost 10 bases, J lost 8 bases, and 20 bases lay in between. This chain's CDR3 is CATALTRAGGELFF. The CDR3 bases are TGTGCCACCGCGCTGACTAGAGCCGGAGGGGAGCTGTTTTTT. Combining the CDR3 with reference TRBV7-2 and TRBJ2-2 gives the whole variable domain GAGVSQSPSNKVTEKGKDVELRCDPISGHTALYWYRQSLGQGLEFLIYFQGNSAPDKSGLPSDRFSAERTGGSVSTLTIQRTQQEDSAVYLCATALTRAGGELFFGEGSRLTVL.

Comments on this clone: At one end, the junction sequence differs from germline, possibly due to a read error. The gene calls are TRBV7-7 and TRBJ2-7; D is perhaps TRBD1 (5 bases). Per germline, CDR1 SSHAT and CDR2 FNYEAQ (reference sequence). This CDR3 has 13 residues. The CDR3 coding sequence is TGTGCTAGCAGCTTGAAGGGGAATGGCGAGCAGTACTTC. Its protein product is CASSLKGNGEQYF.

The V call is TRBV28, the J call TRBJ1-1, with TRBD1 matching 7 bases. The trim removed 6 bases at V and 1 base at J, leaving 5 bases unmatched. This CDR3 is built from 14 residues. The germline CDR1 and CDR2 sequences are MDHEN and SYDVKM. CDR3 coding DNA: TGTGCCAGCAGCCCCTCAGGGGGGAACACTGAAGCTTTCTTT. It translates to CASSPSGGNTEAFF.

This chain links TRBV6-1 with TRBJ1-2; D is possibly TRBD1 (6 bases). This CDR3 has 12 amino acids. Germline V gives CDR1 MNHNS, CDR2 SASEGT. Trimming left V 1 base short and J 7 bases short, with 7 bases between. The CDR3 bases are TGTGCCAGCAGTGAAGGAGGGGGTGGCTACACCTTC. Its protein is CASSEGGGGYTF.

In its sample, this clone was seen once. In nucleotides, the CDR3 is TGTGCCAGCAGTGCACCGGTCACCGGGGAGCTGTTTTTT. This sequence encodes CASSAPVTGELFF. The genes are TRBV25-1 and TRBJ2-2; D gene unclear. Trimming shortened V by 4 bases and J by 4 bases, and 7 bases separated the two germline ends. The CDR3 spans 13 residues. Per germline, CDR1 MGHDK and CDR2 SYGVNS.

The CDR3, as DNA: TGCGCCAGCAGAGAGGCGGACATTCCCTACGAGCAGTACTTC. Residues: CASREADIPYEQYF. The chain employs TRBV5-1 and TRBJ2-7; maybe TRBD1 (5 bases). The V and J ends lost 5 bases and 2 bases respectively, with 14 bases between them. Germline loops: CDR1 SGHRS, CDR2 YFSETQ. The length of the CDR3 is 14 residues. Based on the CDR3 plus reference TRBV5-1 and TRBJ2-7, the full variable domain is KAGVTQTPRYLIKTRGQQVTLSCSPISGHRSVSWYQQTPGQGLQFLFEYFSETQRNKGNFPGRFSGRQFSNSRSEMNVSTLELGDSALYLCASREADIPYEQYFGPGTRLTVT.

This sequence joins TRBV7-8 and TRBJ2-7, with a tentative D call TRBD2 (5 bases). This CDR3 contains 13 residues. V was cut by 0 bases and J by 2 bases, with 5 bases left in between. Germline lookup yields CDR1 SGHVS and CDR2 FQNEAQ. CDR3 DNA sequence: TGTGCCAGCAGCTTAGCCGGGACCTACGAGCAGTACTTC. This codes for CASSLAGTYEQYF.

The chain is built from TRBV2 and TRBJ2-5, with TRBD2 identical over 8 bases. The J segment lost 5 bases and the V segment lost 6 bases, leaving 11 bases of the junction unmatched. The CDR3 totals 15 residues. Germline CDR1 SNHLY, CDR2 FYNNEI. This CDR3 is CASRAPLGRGETQYF. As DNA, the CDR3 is TGTGCCAGCAGGGCTCCCCTCGGGAGGGGGGAGACCCAGTACTTC. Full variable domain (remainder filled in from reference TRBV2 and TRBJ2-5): EPEVTQTPSHQVTQMGQEVILRCVPISNHLYFYWYRQILGQKVEFLVSFYNNEISEKSEIFDDQFSVERPDGSNFTLKIRSTKLEDSAMYFCASRAPLGRGETQYFGPGTRLLVL.

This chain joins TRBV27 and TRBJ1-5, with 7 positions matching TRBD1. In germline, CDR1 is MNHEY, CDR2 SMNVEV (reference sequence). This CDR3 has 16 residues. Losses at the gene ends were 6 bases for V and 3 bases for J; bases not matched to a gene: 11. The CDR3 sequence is CASSRETGNYNQPQHF. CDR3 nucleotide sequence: TGTGCCAGCAGCCGTGAGACAGGGAATTACAATCAGCCCCAGCATTTT.

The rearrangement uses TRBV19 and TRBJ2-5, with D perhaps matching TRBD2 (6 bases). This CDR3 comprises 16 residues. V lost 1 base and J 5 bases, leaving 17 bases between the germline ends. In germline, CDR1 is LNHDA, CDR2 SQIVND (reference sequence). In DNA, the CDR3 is TGTGCCAGTAGTATAGGGAGGGTGGGCCTCCGGGAGACCCAGTACTTC. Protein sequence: CASSIGRVGLRETQYF.

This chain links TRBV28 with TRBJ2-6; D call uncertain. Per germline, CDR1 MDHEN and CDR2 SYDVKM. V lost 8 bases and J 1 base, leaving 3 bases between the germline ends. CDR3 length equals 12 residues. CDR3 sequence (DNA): TGTGCCAGCCAGTCTGGGGCCAACGTCCTGACTTTC. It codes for CASQSGANVLTF.

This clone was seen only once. CDR3 DNA sequence: TGCAGTGCTAGACTCCTGGAGACCCAGTACTTC. Translation gives CSARLLETQYF. The chain is built from TRBV20-1 and TRBJ2-5; D not resolved. Trimming left V 2 bases short and J 5 bases short, with 6 bases between. The CDR3 has 11 residues. The germline gives CDR1 DFQATT, CDR2 SNEGSKA (reference sequence).

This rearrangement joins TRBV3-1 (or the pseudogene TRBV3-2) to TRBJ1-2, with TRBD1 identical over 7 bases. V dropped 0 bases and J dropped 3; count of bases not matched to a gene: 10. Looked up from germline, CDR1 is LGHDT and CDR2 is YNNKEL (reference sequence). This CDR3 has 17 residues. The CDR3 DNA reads TGTGCCAGCAGCCAAGATACGGCGAGGGGGCTCGACTATGGCTACACCTTC. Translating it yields CASSQDTARGLDYGYTF.

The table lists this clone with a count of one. CDR3 sequence reads: CATGGQGQDQPQHF. The CDR3 DNA is TGTGCCACCGGGGGGCAGGGGCAGGATCAGCCCCAGCATTTT. The chain uses TRBV6-5 and TRBJ1-5, with D possibly being TRBD1 (6 bases). The germline V and J ends were trimmed by 10 bases and 5 bases, with 18 bases remaining between them. CDR3 length: 14 amino acids. Germline-derived CDR1 and CDR2 are MNHEY and SVGAGI.

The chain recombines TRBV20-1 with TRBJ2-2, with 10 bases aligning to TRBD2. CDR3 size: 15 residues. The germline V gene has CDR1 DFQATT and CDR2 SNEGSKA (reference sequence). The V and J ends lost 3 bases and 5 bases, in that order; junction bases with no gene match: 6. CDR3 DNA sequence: TGCAGTGCTAGTCCTAGCGGGAGATTAACCGGGGAGCTGTTTTTT. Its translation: CSASPSGRLTGELFF.

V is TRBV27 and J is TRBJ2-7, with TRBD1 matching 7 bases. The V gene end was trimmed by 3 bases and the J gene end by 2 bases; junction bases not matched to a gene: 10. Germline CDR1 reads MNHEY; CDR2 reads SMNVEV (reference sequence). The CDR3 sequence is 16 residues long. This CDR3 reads CASSFSATGIPYEQYF. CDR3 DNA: TGTGCCAGCAGTTTCTCGGCGACAGGGATTCCCTACGAGCAGTACTTC.